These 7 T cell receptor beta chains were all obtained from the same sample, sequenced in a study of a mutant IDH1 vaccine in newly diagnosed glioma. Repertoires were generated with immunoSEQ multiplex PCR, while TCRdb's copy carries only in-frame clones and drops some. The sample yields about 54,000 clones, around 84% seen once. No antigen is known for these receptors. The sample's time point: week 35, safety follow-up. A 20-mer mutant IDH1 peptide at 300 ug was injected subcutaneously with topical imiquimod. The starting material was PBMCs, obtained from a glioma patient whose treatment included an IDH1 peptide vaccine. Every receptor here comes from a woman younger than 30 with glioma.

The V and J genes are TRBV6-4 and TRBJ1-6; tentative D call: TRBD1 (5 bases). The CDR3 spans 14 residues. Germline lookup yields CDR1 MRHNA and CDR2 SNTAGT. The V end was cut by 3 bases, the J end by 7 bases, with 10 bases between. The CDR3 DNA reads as TGTGCCAGCAGTGAGGGGCCGGGGAATTCACCCCTCCACTTT. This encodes CASSEGPGNSPLHF.

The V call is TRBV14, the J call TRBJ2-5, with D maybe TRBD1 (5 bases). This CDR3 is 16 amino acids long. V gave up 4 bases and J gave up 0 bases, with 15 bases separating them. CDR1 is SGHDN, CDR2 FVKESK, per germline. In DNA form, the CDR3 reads TGTGCCAGCAGCCTCCTAAGGGGCAGGGACCAAGAGACCCAGTACTTC. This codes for CASSLLRGRDQETQYF.

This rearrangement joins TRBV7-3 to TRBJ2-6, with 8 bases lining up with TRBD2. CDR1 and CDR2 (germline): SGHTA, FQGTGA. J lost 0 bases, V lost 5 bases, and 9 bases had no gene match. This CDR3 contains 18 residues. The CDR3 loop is CASSPFSGTLSGANVLTF. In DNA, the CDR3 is TGTGCCAGCAGCCCATTTAGCGGGACCCTCTCTGGGGCCAACGTCCTGACTTTC.

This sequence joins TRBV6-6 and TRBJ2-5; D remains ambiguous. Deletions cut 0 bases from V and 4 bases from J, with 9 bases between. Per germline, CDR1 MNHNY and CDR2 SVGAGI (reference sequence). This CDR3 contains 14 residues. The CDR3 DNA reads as TGTGCCAGCAGTTACTCGACACGGACAGAGACCCAGTACTTC. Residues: CASSYSTRTETQYF.

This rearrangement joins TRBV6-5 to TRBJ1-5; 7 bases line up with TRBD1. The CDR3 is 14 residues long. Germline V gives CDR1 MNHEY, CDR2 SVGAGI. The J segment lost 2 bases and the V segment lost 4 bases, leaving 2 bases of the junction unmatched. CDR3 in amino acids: CASSFGTGNQPQHF. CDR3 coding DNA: TGTGCCAGCAGTTTCGGGACAGGCAATCAGCCCCAGCATTTT.

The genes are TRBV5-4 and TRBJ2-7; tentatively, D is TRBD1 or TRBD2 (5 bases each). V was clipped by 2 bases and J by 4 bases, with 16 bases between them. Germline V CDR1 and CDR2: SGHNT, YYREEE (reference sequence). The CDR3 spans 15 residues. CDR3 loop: CASSLSTGTSYEQYF. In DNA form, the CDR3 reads TGTGCCAGCAGCTTATCAACCGGGACGAGTTACGAGCAGTACTTC.

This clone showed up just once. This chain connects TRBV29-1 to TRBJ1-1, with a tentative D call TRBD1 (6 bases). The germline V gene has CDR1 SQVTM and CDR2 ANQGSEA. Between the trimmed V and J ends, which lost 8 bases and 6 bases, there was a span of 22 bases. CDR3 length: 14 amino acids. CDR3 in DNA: TGCAGCTTAGATCGGGACACCATAGGCGCTGAAGCTTTCTTT. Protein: CSLDRDTIGAEAFF.